This T cell receptor beta chain was obtained from a study of early T cells in non-severe SARS-CoV-2 infection. Study-level background: The study sequenced bulk RNA from unsorted whole blood, with chains unpaired.

V gave up 6 bases and J gave up 3 bases, with 17 bases separating them. The CDR3 extends over 14 amino acids. Germline assignment: CDR1 DFQATT and CDR2 SNEGSKA (reference sequence). The study's findings and limits: CD4 and private specificities were missed by VDJdb matching, which favored anti-spike CD8 responses.

Only a few counts were recorded for this clonotype. Antigen specificity is unknown. Researchers attached unique molecular identifiers to individual cDNA molecules. TCRdb analysed the 5' RACE reads with MiXCR anew, one entry per CDR3 protein. The sample lists 65,000 to 95,000 distinct CDR3 sequences; 13% to 15% were seen once. The clonotype comes from an adult who was a healthcare worker with PCR-confirmed SARS-CoV-2 infection or an uninfected control (not recorded which). The rearrangement links TRBV20-1 to TRBJ2-5, with a possible D match to TRBD1 (5 bases). What was sequenced was whole blood. This chain's CDR3 is CSARLQGQEETQYF. In DNA form, the CDR3 reads TGCAGTGCGCGTTTGCAGGGTCAAGAAGAGACCCAGTACTTC.